Presented here are 25 T cell receptor beta chains from one specimen sequenced in a study of T cell changes during pregnancy in multiple sclerosis. Here immunoSEQ multiplex PCR was the method, and the copy in TCRdb shows in-frame clones only, minus some. The data show 84,000 or so clones, roughly 94% seen once. This specimen was peripheral blood, taken in the third trimester of pregnancy. The receptor set was obtained from a female donor with multiple sclerosis, enrolled in a pregnancy study.

The chain recombines TRBV5-6 with TRBJ2-1; the D gene is possibly TRBD1 (7 bases). Trimming pared 1 base from V and 7 bases from J, leaving 21 bases between. The CDR3 contains 17 residues. Germline V gives CDR1 SGHDT, CDR2 YYEEEE. The chain's CDR3 is CASSLFTGATGGNEQFF. In nucleotides, the CDR3 is TGTGCCAGCAGCTTGTTTACAGGGGCGACCGGGGGAAATGAGCAGTTCTTC.

The gene calls are TRBV28 and TRBJ1-5; D might be TRBD1 (5 bases). The ends were cut back, 4 bases at V and 3 bases at J, with 22 bases in the middle. This CDR3 spans 18 amino acids. Germline V gene sequence: CDR1 MDHEN, CDR2 SYDVKM. CDR3 DNA sequence: TGTGCCAGCAGTTCCATTCCAGGGATAAGGGAATACAATCAGCCCCAGCATTTT. The encoded protein is CASSSIPGIREYNQPQHF.

This clone was found once. The CDR3 coding sequence is TGTGCCAGCAGCGAAAGACCGGCAGGGACAGATACGCAGTATTTT. Its translation is CASSERPAGTDTQYF. V and J are TRBV9 and TRBJ2-3, with a tentative D call TRBD1 (5 bases). Germline loops: CDR1 SGDLS, CDR2 YYNGEE. The V and J ends lost 3 bases and 3 bases respectively, with 14 bases between them. The CDR3 has 15 residues.

This clone has a single count. The rearrangement joins TRBV11-2 to TRBJ1-1; a possible D gene is TRBD1 (6 bases). Trimming took off 6 bases at V and 1 base at J, with 12 bases between the two ends. The CDR3 runs to 14 residues. The germline CDR1 and CDR2 sequences are SGHAT and FQNNGV. The CDR3 DNA reads TGTGCCAGCAGATCCTGGGGACAGAACACTGAAGCTTTCTTT. This translates into CASRSWGQNTEAFF.

The rearrangement links TRBV29-1 to TRBJ1-1; maybe TRBD1 (6 bases). Trimming stripped 5 bases from V and 1 base from J, with 11 bases between. CDR1 and CDR2 (germline): SQVTM, ANQGSEA. This CDR3 spans 13 amino acids. The CDR3 nucleotides read TGCAGCGTTATGGACAGATCGAACACTGAAGCTTTCTTT. It codes for CSVMDRSNTEAFF.

The J gene is TRBJ2-7, the V gene TRBV2, with 9 bases identical to TRBD1. The V and J ends lost 6 bases and 6 bases, in that order; junction bases with no gene match: 9. This CDR3 is 14 amino acids long. The V gene's germline CDR1 is SNHLY and CDR2 FYNNEI. CDR3 DNA: TGTGCCAGCAGATCCGGGACAGGGACGGCCGAGCAGTACTTC. Translated: CASRSGTGTAEQYF.

The rearrangement links TRBV1 to TRBJ2-1; TRBD1, the table's D call, lacks a check against the DNA. TRBV1 is labeled a pseudogene. This CDR3 has 17 amino acids. CDR3 residues: CTSSQPGGSWGENEQFF. CDR3 nucleotide sequence: TGCACCAGCAGCCAACCAGGGGGTAGCTGGGGCGAAAATGAGCAGTTCTTC.

The rearrangement links TRBV7-9 to TRBJ1-4, with D unresolved. Looked up from germline, CDR1 is SEHNR and CDR2 is FQNEAQ (reference sequence). Trimming pared 1 base from V and 4 bases from J, leaving 10 bases between. The CDR3 is 15 amino acids. CDR3 protein: CASSLGPPNNEKLFF. The CDR3 nucleotides are TGTGCCAGCAGCTTAGGGCCCCCGAATAATGAAAAACTGTTTTTT.

The table lists this clone with a count of one. DNA of the CDR3: TGTGCCACCAGCGCTGCCGGGACAGGGGAATACGAGCAGTACTTC. This codes for CATSAAGTGEYEQYF. V and J are TRBV15 and TRBJ2-7; TRBD1 agrees at 10 bases. Trimming took 5 bases from V and 4 from J; bases not matched to a gene: 8. The CDR3 has 15 residues. Looked up from germline, CDR1 is LNHNV and CDR2 is YYDKDF (reference sequence).

V and J are TRBV10-2 and TRBJ1-2; D is possibly TRBD1 (5 bases). Germline V gene lookup returns CDR1 WSHSY and CDR2 SAAADI. The CDR3 extends over 13 amino acids. V was shortened by 5 bases and J by 2 bases, with 9 bases between the two germline ends. CDR3 residues: CASSIQGNYGYTF. The CDR3 region has the DNA TGCGCCAGCAGTATTCAGGGAAACTATGGCTACACCTTC.

The CDR3 loop is CASSPTPGQFYGYTF. The CDR3 coding sequence is TGTGCCAGCAGTCCCACCCCGGGACAGTTCTATGGCTACACCTTC. The chain carries TRBV27 and TRBJ1-2; 7 bases map to TRBD1. V shed 5 bases, J shed 4 bases, and the junction held 10 bases outside the gene matches. CDR1 and CDR2 (germline): MNHEY, SMNVEV (reference sequence). The CDR3 runs 15 residues.

The rearrangement links TRBV11-2 to TRBJ2-3; possibly TRBD1 for D (6 bases). V was pared by 4 bases and J by 3 bases, with 14 bases between. This CDR3 has 15 amino acids. Germline CDR1 reads SGHAT; CDR2 reads FQNNGV. CDR3 loop: CASSSRVGGTDTQYF. CDR3 coding DNA: TGTGCCAGCAGCTCTCGGGTAGGGGGTACAGATACGCAGTATTTT. The whole variable domain, remainder taken from reference TRBV11-2 and TRBJ2-3, is EAGVAQSPRYKIIEKRQSVAFWCNPISGHATLYWYQQILGQGPKLLIQFQNNGVVDDSQLPKDRFSAERLKGVDSTLKIQPAKLEDSAVYLCASSSRVGGTDTQYFGPGTRLTVL.

V gene TRBV10-3 combines with J gene TRBJ2-1; D perhaps matches TRBD1 (6 bases). The germline V and J ends were trimmed by 3 bases and 7 bases, with 7 bases remaining between them. CDR1 and CDR2 from the germline V gene are ENHRY and SYGVKD. There are 12 residues in the CDR3. The CDR3 DNA follows: TGTGCCATCAGTGAAGACAGGAATGAGCAGTTCTTC. This encodes CAISEDRNEQFF.

This chain connects TRBV9 to TRBJ2-2, with 9 nucleotides matching TRBD1. The CDR3 runs to 17 residues. Looked up from germline, CDR1 is SGDLS and CDR2 is YYNGEE. The V segment lost 4 bases and the J segment 5 bases; nucleotides outside the gene matches: 12. CDR3 sequence reads: CASSPSTGGRSTGELFF. CDR3 bases: TGTGCCAGCAGCCCAAGTACAGGGGGCAGGTCGACCGGGGAGCTGTTTTTT.

The chain combines TRBV7-9 with TRBJ1-5; TRBD1 matches at 7 bases. The CDR3 is 15 residues long. Germline V lookup: CDR1 SEHNR, CDR2 FQNEAQ (reference sequence). V trimming: 5 bases; J trimming: 4 bases; junction bases outside the gene matches: 8. The CDR3 nucleotides read TGTGCCAGCAGCCGTCAGGGGACAGCTAATCAGCCCCAGCATTTT. Protein: CASSRQGTANQPQHF.

The J gene is TRBJ2-7, the V gene TRBV27, with TRBD2 identical over 12 bases. The CDR3 consists of 17 residues. Germline assignment: CDR1 MNHEY and CDR2 SMNVEV (reference sequence). Trimming at V came to 0 bases and at J to 4 bases, leaving 7 bases not matched to a gene. The CDR3 region has the DNA TGTGCCAGCAGTTTATCGTCTAGCGGGAGGGCAATTTACGAGCAGTACTTC. It encodes CASSLSSSGRAIYEQYF.

In its sample, this clone was seen once. The gene calls are TRBV4-1 and TRBJ1-6; D is unresolved. The CDR3 has 15 residues. The V end was cut by 0 bases, the J end by 8 bases, with 11 bases between. CDR1 is MGHRA, CDR2 YSYEKL, per germline. The CDR3 DNA reads as TGCGCCAGCAGCCAAGATAGGAACAGCCATTCACCCCTCCACTTT. Its protein product is CASSQDRNSHSPLHF.

This clone has only one observation. This chain connects TRBV6-1 to TRBJ2-7; TRBD1 matches 7 bases. CDR1 is MNHNS and CDR2 is SASEGT in the germline V gene. After removal of 6 bases from V and 1 base from J, the junction contained 3 bases not matched to a gene. This CDR3 region has 13 residues. Here the CDR3 reads CASSRQGSYEQYF. The CDR3 nucleotides are TGTGCCAGCAGCCGACAGGGTTCCTACGAGCAGTACTTC.

The V gene is TRBV5-1, the J gene TRBJ2-3; tentative D call: TRBD2 (6 bases). Trimming removed 5 bases at V and 1 base at J, with 14 bases between. Germline CDR1 and CDR2: SGHRS and YFSETQ. There are 15 residues in the CDR3. The CDR3 is CASRGNLARTDTQYF. CDR3 nucleotide sequence: TGCGCCAGCAGGGGAAATCTAGCGCGCACAGATACGCAGTATTTT.

V and J are TRBV5-1 and TRBJ2-6; 8 bases map to TRBD1. J gave up 3 bases and V 1 base, and 6 bases lay outside the gene matches. Germline V gene lookup returns CDR1 SGHRS and CDR2 YFSETQ. The CDR3 spans 17 residues. The CDR3 reads CASSLSSGGSGANVLTF. Written as DNA, the CDR3 is TGCGCCAGCAGCTTGTCATCAGGGGGCAGTGGGGCCAACGTCCTGACTTTC. Combining the CDR3 with reference TRBV5-1 and TRBJ2-6 gives the whole variable domain KAGVTQTPRYLIKTRGQQVTLSCSPISGHRSVSWYQQTPGQGLQFLFEYFSETQRNKGNFPGRFSGRQFSNSRSEMNVSTLELGDSALYLCASSLSSGGSGANVLTFGAGSRLTVL.

V gene TRBV19 combines with J gene TRBJ2-7; D might be TRBD1 (5 bases). The germline V and J ends were trimmed by 4 bases and 6 bases, with 13 bases remaining between them. Per the germline V gene, CDR1 is LNHDA and CDR2 is SQIVND (reference sequence). There are 13 residues in the CDR3. DNA of the CDR3: TGTGCCAGTAGTAACGGACATTTTTCCGAGCAGTACTTC. Its protein is CASSNGHFSEQYF.

The rearrangement uses TRBV2 and TRBJ1-1; unclear D gene. The CDR3 covers 14 residues. CDR1 SNHLY and CDR2 FYNNEI come from the germline V gene. V lost 7 bases and J 0 bases, leaving 12 bases between the germline ends. The CDR3 DNA follows: TGTGCCAGCATTACGACACTGATGAACACTGAAGCTTTCTTT. Amino acids: CASITTLMNTEAFF.

The chain has TRBV5-4 and TRBJ2-7; 10 bases align to TRBD2. Germline V gene lookup returns CDR1 SGHNT and CDR2 YYREEE (reference sequence). This CDR3 has 16 amino acids. V shed 4 bases and J 3 bases; nucleotides not matched to a gene: 10. CDR3 in amino acids: CASSPETSGPYYEQYF. CDR3 DNA sequence: TGTGCCAGCAGCCCCGAGACTAGCGGGCCGTACTACGAGCAGTACTTC.

This chain joins TRBV29-1 and TRBJ1-1, with D perhaps TRBD1 (5 bases). Germline assignment: CDR1 SQVTM and CDR2 ANQGSEA. The ends were cut back, 1 base at V and 2 bases at J, with 8 bases in the middle. This CDR3 has 13 residues. The CDR3 region has the DNA TGCAGCGTTGAAGTCAGGGCCAACACTGAAGCTTTCTTT. This encodes CSVEVRANTEAFF.

The V call is TRBV28, the J call TRBJ1-5; possible D gene TRBD1, 6 bases. The CDR3 spans 14 residues. Germline lookup yields CDR1 MDHEN and CDR2 SYDVKM. V was cut by 4 bases and J by 5 bases, with 12 bases left in between. The CDR3 region has the DNA TGTGCCAGCAGTTGGGGTACAGGGCATCAGCCCCAGCATTTT. Its translation is CASSWGTGHQPQHF.